These 2 T cell receptor beta chains came from one sample sequenced in a study of T cell repertoires in cytomegalovirus infection. MiXCR was run by TCRdb on the reads, yielding one entry per CDR3 protein. This sample has 150,000 to 190,000 distinct CDR3 sequences, with about a quarter found just once. Sequences were obtained from PBMCs. The receptors come from a human donor in good health (CMV status not recorded). Some clones in this sample may be carry-over from other donors' samples.

At least ten counts were recorded for this clonotype. The V call is TRBV7-2, the J call TRBJ1-3; TRBD1 is a possible D gene (5 bases). The germline V and J ends were trimmed by 4 bases and 0 bases, with 13 bases remaining between them. The CDR3 totals 16 residues. Germline V gene lookup returns CDR1 SGHTA and CDR2 FQGNSA. CDR3 sequence reads: CASSSGRRGSGNTIYF. In DNA form, the CDR3 reads TGTGCCAGCAGCTCGGGGCGAAGAGGCTCTGGAAACACCATATATTTT.

The rearrangement uses TRBV5-8 and TRBJ2-3; 11 bases map to TRBD2. Germline V gene data show CDR1 as SGHTS and CDR2 as YDEGEE. V lost 0 bases, J lost 5 bases, and 8 bases stayed unmatched. The CDR3 covers 17 residues. DNA of the CDR3: TGTGCCAGCAGCTTGGGACTAGCGGGGCTGCAGGGAGATACGCAGTATTTT. This encodes CASSLGLAGLQGDTQYF.